This entry lists 5 T cell receptor beta chains sequenced from one sample in a study of OX40 agonist ivuxolimab in advanced cancers. Using immunoSEQ multiplex PCR, the repertoire was profiled, and TCRdb retains in-frame clones only, with some absent. The profile shows 60,000 to 95,000 clones, about 85% of them singletons. The sample was CD4+ or CD8+ T cells sorted from blood, taken in a trial of the OX40 agonist ivuxolimab. The receptors were gathered from an adult with an advanced solid tumor such as melanoma, head and neck, liver or kidney cancer.

The V gene is TRBV6-5, the J gene TRBJ1-2; D possibly corresponds to TRBD1 (5 bases). Trimming pared 6 bases from V and 4 bases from J, leaving 12 bases between. The CDR3 has 13 residues. The germline gives CDR1 MNHEY, CDR2 SVGAGI. CDR3: CASSPDRVYGYTF. The CDR3 DNA is TGTGCCAGCAGCCCTGACAGAGTCTATGGCTACACCTTC.

The chain links TRBV30 to TRBJ1-5, with 9 bases aligning to TRBD1. CDR3 length: 20 amino acids. Per germline, CDR1 GTSNPN and CDR2 SVGIG (reference sequence). Germline trimming cut 2 bases from V and 2 bases from J; bases unmatched to any gene: 19. CDR3 sequence reads: CAWSPRSGTGKGVGNQPQHF. In nucleotides, the CDR3 is TGTGCCTGGAGTCCCCGTTCCGGGACAGGGAAAGGTGTAGGCAATCAGCCCCAGCATTTT.

V and J are TRBV2 and TRBJ1-5; no definite D call. V was shortened by 6 bases and J by 0 bases, with 9 bases between the two germline ends. The CDR3 is 14 residues long. Germline-derived CDR1 and CDR2 are SNHLY and FYNNEI. DNA of the CDR3: TGTGCCAGCAGCCCGGACTATAGCAATCAGCCCCAGCATTTT. Its translation is CASSPDYSNQPQHF. Looking up the rest from reference TRBV2 and TRBJ1-5 gives the full variable domain: EPEVTQTPSHQVTQMGQEVILRCVPISNHLYFYWYRQILGQKVEFLVSFYNNEISEKSEIFDDQFSVERPDGSNFTLKIRSTKLEDSAMYFCASSPDYSNQPQHFGDGTRLSIL.

This clone was observed a few times. At one end, the junction sequence differs from germline, possibly due to a read error. J is TRBJ2-7 and V is TRBV7-2; 11 bases are shared with TRBD2. CDR1 and CDR2 (germline): SGHTA, FQGNSA. The length of the CDR3 is 14 residues. Here the CDR3 DNA reads TGTGCCAGCAGCGTAGCGGGAGGGCCCTACGAGCAGTACTTC. This translates into CASSVAGGPYEQYF.

V and J are TRBV10-3 and TRBJ2-5; D possibly corresponds to TRBD1 (6 bases). Deletions cut 10 bases from V and 1 base from J, with 13 bases between. This CDR3 region has 13 residues. Germline V lookup: CDR1 ENHRY, CDR2 SYGVKD. CDR3 residues: CANAGTTQETQYF. CDR3 nucleotide sequence: TGTGCCAATGCCGGGACAACCCAAGAGACCCAGTACTTC.